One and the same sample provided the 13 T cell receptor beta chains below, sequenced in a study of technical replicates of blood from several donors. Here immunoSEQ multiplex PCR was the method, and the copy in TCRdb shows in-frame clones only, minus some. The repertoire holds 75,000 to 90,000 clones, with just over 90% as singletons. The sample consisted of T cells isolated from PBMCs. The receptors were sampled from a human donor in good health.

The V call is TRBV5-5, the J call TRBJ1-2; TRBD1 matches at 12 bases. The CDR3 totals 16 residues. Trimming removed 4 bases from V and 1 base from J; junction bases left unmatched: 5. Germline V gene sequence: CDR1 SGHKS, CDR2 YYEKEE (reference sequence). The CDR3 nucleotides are TGTGCCAGCAGCCGGGACAGGGGGCCCTATAACTATGGCTACACCTTC. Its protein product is CASSRDRGPYNYGYTF.

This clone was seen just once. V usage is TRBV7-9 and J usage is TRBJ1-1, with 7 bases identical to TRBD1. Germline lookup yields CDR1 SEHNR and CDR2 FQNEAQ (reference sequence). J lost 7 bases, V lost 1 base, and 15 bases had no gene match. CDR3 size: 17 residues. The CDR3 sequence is CASSLDEKRGPKVEAFF. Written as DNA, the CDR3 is TGTGCCAGCAGCTTAGATGAAAAAAGGGGGCCCAAGGTTGAAGCTTTCTTT.

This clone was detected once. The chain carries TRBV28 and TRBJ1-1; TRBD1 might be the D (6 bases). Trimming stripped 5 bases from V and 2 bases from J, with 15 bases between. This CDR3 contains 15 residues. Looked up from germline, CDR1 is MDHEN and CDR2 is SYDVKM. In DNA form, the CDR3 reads TGTGCCAGCAGTCTCCAGACAGGCTATAACACTGAAGCTTTCTTT. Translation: CASSLQTGYNTEAFF.

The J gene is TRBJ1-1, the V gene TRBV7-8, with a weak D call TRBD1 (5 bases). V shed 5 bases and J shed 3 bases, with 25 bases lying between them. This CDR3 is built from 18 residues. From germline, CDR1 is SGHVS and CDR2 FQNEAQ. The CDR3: CASSLRRGVAKGDTEAFF. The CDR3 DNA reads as TGTGCCAGCAGCCTACGTCGAGGCGTGGCGAAAGGGGACACTGAAGCTTTCTTT.

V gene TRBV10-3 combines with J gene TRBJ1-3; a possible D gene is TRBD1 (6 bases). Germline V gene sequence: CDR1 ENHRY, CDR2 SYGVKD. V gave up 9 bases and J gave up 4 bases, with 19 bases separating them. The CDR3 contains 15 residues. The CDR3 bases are TGTGCCATGGCAACAGGGTACAGTAGAGGAAACACCATATATTTT. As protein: CAMATGYSRGNTIYF.

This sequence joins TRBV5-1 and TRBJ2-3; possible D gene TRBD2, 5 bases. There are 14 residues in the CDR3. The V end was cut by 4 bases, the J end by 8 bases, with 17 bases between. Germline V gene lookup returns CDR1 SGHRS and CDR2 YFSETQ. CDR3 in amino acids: CASSQRQGRGTQYF. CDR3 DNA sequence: TGCGCCAGCAGCCAAAGGCAAGGTCGGGGTACGCAGTATTTT.

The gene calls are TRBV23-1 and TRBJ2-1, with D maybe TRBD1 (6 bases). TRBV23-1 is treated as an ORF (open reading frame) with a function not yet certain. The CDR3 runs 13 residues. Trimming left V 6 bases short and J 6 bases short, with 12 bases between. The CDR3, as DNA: TGCGCCAGCAGATACACAGGGTTCAATGAGCAGTTCTTC. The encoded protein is CASRYTGFNEQFF.

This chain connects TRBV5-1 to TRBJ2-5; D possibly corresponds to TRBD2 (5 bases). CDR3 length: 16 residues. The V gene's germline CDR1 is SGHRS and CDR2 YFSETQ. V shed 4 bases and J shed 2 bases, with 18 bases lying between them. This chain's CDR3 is CASSKGSSNLQETQYF. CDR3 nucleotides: TGCGCCAGCAGCAAAGGGAGTTCCAACCTACAAGAGACCCAGTACTTC.

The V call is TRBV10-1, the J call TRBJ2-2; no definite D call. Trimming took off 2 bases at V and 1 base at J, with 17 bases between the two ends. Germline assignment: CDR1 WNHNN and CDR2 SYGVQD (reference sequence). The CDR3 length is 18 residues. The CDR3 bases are TGCGCCAGCAGTGAGGGTCACCGGTTTAGAGTGAACACCGGGGAGCTGTTTTTT. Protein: CASSEGHRFRVNTGELFF.

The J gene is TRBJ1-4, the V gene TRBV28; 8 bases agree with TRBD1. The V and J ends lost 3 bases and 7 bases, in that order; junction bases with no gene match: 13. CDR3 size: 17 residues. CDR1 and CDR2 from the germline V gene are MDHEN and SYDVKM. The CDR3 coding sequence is TGTGCCAGCAGTTTGTGGCAGGGGGCGGAACGGAGTGAAAAACTGTTTTTT. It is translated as CASSLWQGAERSEKLFF. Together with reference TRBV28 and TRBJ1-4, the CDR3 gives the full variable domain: DVKVTQSSRYLVKRTGEKVFLECVQDMDHENMFWYRQDPGLGLRLIYFSYDVKMKEKGDIPEGYSVSREKKERFSLILESASTNQTSMYLCASSLWQGAERSEKLFFGSGTQLSVL.

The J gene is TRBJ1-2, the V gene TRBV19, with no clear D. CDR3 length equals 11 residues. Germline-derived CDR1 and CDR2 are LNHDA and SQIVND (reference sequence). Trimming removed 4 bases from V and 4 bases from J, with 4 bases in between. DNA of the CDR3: TGTGCCAGTAGTACAGGCTATGGCTACACCTTC. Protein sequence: CASSTGYGYTF. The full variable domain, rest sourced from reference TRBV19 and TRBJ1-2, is DGGITQSPKYLFRKEGQNVTLSCEQNLNHDAMYWYRQDPGQGLRLIYYSQIVNDFQKGDIAEGYSVSREKKESFPLTVTSAQKNPTAFYLCASSTGYGYTFGSGTRLTVV.

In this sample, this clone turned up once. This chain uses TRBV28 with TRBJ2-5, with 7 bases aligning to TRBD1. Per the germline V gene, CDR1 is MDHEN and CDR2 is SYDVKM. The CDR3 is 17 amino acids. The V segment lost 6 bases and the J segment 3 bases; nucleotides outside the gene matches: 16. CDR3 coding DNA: TGTGCCAGCAGACAACCCCTATTGGGACAGAGAGAAGAGACCCAGTACTTC. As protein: CASRQPLLGQREETQYF.

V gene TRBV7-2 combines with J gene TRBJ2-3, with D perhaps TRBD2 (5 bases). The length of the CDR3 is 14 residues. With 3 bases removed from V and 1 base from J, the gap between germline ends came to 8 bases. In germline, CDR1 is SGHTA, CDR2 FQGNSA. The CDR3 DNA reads TGTGCCAGCAGCTTGCGGGCGGGCACAGATACGCAGTATTTT. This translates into CASSLRAGTDTQYF.